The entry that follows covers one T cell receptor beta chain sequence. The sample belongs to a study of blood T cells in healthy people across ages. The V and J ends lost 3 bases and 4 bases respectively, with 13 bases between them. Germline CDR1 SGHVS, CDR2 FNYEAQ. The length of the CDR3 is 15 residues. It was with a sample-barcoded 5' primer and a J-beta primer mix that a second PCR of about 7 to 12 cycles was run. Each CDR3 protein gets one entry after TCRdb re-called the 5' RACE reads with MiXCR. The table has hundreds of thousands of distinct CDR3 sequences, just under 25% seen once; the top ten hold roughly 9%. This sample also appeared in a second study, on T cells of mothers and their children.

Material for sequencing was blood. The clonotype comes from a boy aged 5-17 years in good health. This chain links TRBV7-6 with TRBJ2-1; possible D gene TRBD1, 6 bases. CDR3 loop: CASSLGAGKYNEQFF. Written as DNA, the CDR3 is TGTGCCAGCAGCTTGGGGGCAGGAAAGTACAATGAGCAGTTCTTC.